This entry features one T cell receptor beta chain sequence. The antigen remains unidentified. This entry is derived from a study of cytomegalovirus exposure and HLA in healthy donors. Looking at the study overall: Prior work identified 95 million to 120 million unique TCR beta sequences in around 170 million T cells. Whole-study results and caveats: V- and J-gene trimming of TCR beta was linked (in a later analysis) to a missense DCLRE1C variant. Productive status was seen about 87% or about 30% of the time for most TCR beta V segments in an earlier analysis.

The study ran its PCR with 60 Vbeta and 13 Jbeta primers. Profiled with immunoSEQ multiplex PCR; TCRdb holds only in-frame clones, not every one. The sample lists tens of thousands of clones, about 69% occurring once. CDR1 and CDR2 from the germline V gene are MDHEN and SYDVKM. CDR3 length equals 12 residues. The V and J ends lost 2 bases and 13 bases respectively, with 14 bases between them. The rearrangement joins TRBV28 to TRBJ1-2, with D uncertain. The clonotype originates from a man aged 25-45 years in good health and CMV-seropositive. The sample comprised PBMCs. The CDR3 is CASSLAAGRSTF. The CDR3 DNA sequence: TGTGCCAGCAGTTTAGCCGCCGGTCGCTCCACCTTC.